Listed here are 7 T cell receptor beta chains from one sample, sequenced in a study of T cells in Graves' hyperthyroidism and ophthalmopathy. What was amplified from RNA transcripts were TCR beta CDR3 regions. When the TCR CDR3 underwent first-round RT-PCR, the HTBI primer set was used. MiXCR, applied by TCRdb to the multiplex PCR reads, yields one record per CDR3 protein. The repertoire holds 350,000 to 400,000 distinct CDR3 sequences, with about 15% as singletons. The sample was blood. These TCRs come from a woman aged 55-75 years with Graves' hyperthyroidism.

Many counts were recorded for this clonotype. J is TRBJ2-5 and V is TRBV10-3, with 13 bases aligning to TRBD2. This CDR3 has 15 residues. The trim removed 10 bases at V and 0 bases at J, leaving 5 bases unmatched. Germline V CDR1 and CDR2: ENHRY, SYGVKD. CDR3 coding DNA: TGTGCCACCACTAGCGGGAGGGAGTACCAAGAGACCCAGTACTTC. Encoded protein: CATTSGREYQETQYF.

In its sample, this clonotype was seen a few times. This chain connects TRBV10-3 to TRBJ2-5, with D possibly TRBD1 on 5 matching bases. This CDR3 contains 14 residues. From germline, CDR1 is ENHRY and CDR2 SYGVKD. Trimming removed 2 bases from V and 5 bases from J, with 12 bases in between. The CDR3 bases are TGTGCCATCAGTGAGGGGGCCGCCCAGGAGACCCAGTACTTC. It encodes CAISEGAAQETQYF.

Ten or more counts support this clonotype. The chain employs TRBV18 and TRBJ1-2; 7 nucleotides match TRBD1. The CDR3 sequence is 16 residues long. Germline assignment: CDR1 KGHSH and CDR2 LQKENI. The V segment lost 3 bases and the J segment 4 bases; nucleotides outside the gene matches: 11. The CDR3 DNA is TGTGCCAGCTCACCTACGGGGACAGATGTTCGCTATGGCTACACCTTC. Protein sequence: CASSPTGTDVRYGYTF.

V is TRBV20-1 and J is TRBJ2-7; 12 positions match TRBD2. Germline V gives CDR1 DFQATT, CDR2 SNEGSKA (reference sequence). The CDR3 has 13 amino acids. The V segment lost 7 bases and the J segment 2 bases; nucleotides outside the gene matches: 3. The CDR3 DNA sequence: TGCAGTGTTCGGACTAGCGGGACCTACGAGCAGTACTTC. Translating gives CSVRTSGTYEQYF.

This clonotype was seen more than once but under ten times. The chain employs TRBV15 and TRBJ2-5, with 9 positions matching TRBD2. The CDR3 runs to 15 residues. The trim removed 5 bases at V and 4 bases at J, leaving 8 bases unmatched. Germline V gives CDR1 LNHNV, CDR2 YYDKDF (reference sequence). In DNA form, the CDR3 reads TGTGCCACCAGCCCTGGCGGGAGGGGAGGAGAGACCCAGTACTTC. The encoded protein is CATSPGGRGGETQYF.

The table lists this clonotype with many counts. The rearrangement links TRBV20-1 to TRBJ1-5; D is unclear. Trimming shortened V by 0 bases and J by 4 bases, and 10 bases separated the two germline ends. CDR1 is DFQATT, CDR2 SNEGSKA, per germline (reference sequence). The CDR3 loop spans 14 amino acids. CDR3 in amino acids: CSARESQVNQPQHF. CDR3 nucleotide sequence: TGCAGTGCTAGAGAAAGTCAGGTAAATCAGCCCCAGCATTTT.

This clonotype was found once. The genes are TRBV12-3 or TRBV12-4 and TRBJ2-1; 12 nucleotides match TRBD2. V lost 10 bases, J lost 3 bases, and 7 bases stayed unmatched. The CDR3 consists of 15 residues. CDR3 bases: TGTGCCACTAAACCGGGACTAGCGGGCTACAATGAGCAGTTCTTC. It yields the protein CATKPGLAGYNEQFF.